Below are 7 T cell receptor beta chains sequenced from a single sample in a study of precursors of human CD4 cytotoxic T cells. Four sorted CD4+ memory subsets, central memory, effector memory, IL-7R-high TEMRA and IL-7R-negative TEMRA, were UMI-sequenced. TCRdb analysed the reads with MiXCR anew, one entry per CDR3 protein. The sample lists approximately 730 distinct CDR3 sequences, 18% occurring once. Sequencing used memory CD4+ T cells from blood (PBMCs). All receptors come from a human donor in good health.

This chain links TRBV20-1 with TRBJ2-1, with 12 bases identical to TRBD2. CDR1 and CDR2 (germline): DFQATT, SNEGSKA (reference sequence). This CDR3 contains 16 residues. Trimming took 6 bases from V and 0 from J; bases not matched to a gene: 6. DNA of the CDR3: TGCAGTGCCCCGCCGACTAGCGGGAGCTCCTACAATGAGCAGTTCTTC. Amino acid sequence: CSAPPTSGSSYNEQFF.

The CDR3 DNA follows: TGCGCCAGCAGCCAAGACTCTGGACAGAACTCCTACGAGCAGTACTTC. It translates to CASSQDSGQNSYEQYF. The chain employs TRBV4-1 and TRBJ2-7, with D possibly matching TRBD1 (6 bases). The V gene's germline CDR1 is MGHRA and CDR2 YSYEKL. Deletions cut 0 bases from V and 0 bases from J, with 12 bases between. CDR3 length: 16 residues.

This clonotype was seen only a few times. This chain links TRBV5-1 with TRBJ2-1; weak D call: TRBD2 (6 bases). CDR1 SGHRS and CDR2 YFSETQ come from the germline V gene. This CDR3 comprises 14 residues. Trimming left V 0 bases short and J 7 bases short, with 11 bases between. CDR3 sequence reads: CASSLGWGDNEQFF. The DNA of the CDR3 is TGCGCCAGCAGCTTGGGATGGGGGGATAATGAGCAGTTCTTC.

The chain combines TRBV28 with TRBJ2-7, with no clear D. This CDR3 is 11 amino acids long. With 5 bases removed from V and 3 bases from J, the gap between germline ends came to 5 bases. Germline V gene sequence: CDR1 MDHEN, CDR2 SYDVKM. CDR3 nucleotides: TGTGCCAGCAGTCAGCGCTACGAGCAGTACTTC. This translates into CASSQRYEQYF.

This chain joins TRBV15 and TRBJ2-7; no definite D call. This CDR3 comprises 13 residues. The germline V gene has CDR1 LNHNV and CDR2 YYDKDF (reference sequence). The V and J ends lost 1 base and 0 bases respectively, with 4 bases between them. The CDR3, as DNA: TGTGCCACCAGCAGAGGCGTCTCCTACGAGCAGTACTTC. It specifies CATSRGVSYEQYF.

The CDR3: CSAGQAMNTGELFF. CDR3 DNA sequence: TGCAGCGCCGGACAGGCTATGAACACCGGGGAGCTGTTTTTT. The chain recombines TRBV29-1 with TRBJ2-2; 7 nucleotides match TRBD1. This CDR3 spans 14 amino acids. In germline, CDR1 is SQVTM, CDR2 ANQGSEA. V dropped 7 bases and J dropped 1; count of bases not matched to a gene: 6.

This clonotype is large in the sample. V and J are TRBV6-6 and TRBJ1-1; D might be TRBD1 (6 bases). V shed 6 bases and J shed 7 bases, with 27 bases lying between them. This CDR3 is built from 17 residues. Germline V gives CDR1 MNHNY, CDR2 SVGAGI (reference sequence). The CDR3 coding sequence is TGTGCCAGCAGCTTCACGAGTGGTGGGGGGCCGAGATTTGAAGCTTTCTTT. Translated: CASSFTSGGGPRFEAFF.